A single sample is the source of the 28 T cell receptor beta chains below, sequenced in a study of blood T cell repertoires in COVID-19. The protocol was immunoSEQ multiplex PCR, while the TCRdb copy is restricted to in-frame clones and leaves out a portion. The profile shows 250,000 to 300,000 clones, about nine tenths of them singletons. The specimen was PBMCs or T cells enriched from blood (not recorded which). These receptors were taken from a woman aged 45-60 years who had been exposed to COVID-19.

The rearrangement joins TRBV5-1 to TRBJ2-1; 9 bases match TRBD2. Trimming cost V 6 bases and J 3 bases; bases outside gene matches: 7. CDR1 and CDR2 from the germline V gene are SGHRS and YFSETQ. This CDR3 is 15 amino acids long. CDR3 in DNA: TGCGCCAGCATCGAGGCGGGGGGGCTCTACAATGAGCAGTTCTTC. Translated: CASIEAGGLYNEQFF.

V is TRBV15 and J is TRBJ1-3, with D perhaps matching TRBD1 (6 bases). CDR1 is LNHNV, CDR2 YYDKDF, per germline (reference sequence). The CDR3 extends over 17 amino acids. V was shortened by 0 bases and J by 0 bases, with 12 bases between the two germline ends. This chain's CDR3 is CATSRERSGASGNTIYF. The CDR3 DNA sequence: TGTGCCACCAGCAGAGAGAGATCAGGGGCCTCTGGAAACACCATATATTTT.

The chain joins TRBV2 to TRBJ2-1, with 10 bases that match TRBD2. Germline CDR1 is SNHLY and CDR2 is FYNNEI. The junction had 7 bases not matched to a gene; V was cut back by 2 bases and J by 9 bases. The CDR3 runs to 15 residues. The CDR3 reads CASSERTSGLFEQFF. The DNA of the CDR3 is TGTGCCAGCAGTGAAAGGACTAGCGGCCTTTTTGAGCAGTTCTTC.

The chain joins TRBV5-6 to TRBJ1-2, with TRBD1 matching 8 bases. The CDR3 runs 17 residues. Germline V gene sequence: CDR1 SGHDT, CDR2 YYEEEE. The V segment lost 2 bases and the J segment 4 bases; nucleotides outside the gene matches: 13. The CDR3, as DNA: TGTGCCAGCAGCTTTTTTGGACAGGGAACTGGGGGCTATGGCTACACCTTC. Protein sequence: CASSFFGQGTGGYGYTF. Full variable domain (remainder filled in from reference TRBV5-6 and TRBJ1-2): DAGVTQSPTHLIKTRGQQVTLRCSPKSGHDTVSWYQQALGQGPQFIFQYYEEEERQRGNFPDRFSGHQFPNYSSELNVNALLLGDSALYLCASSFFGQGTGGYGYTFGSGTRLTVV.

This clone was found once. The CDR3 DNA sequence: TGTGCCAGCAGTTACTCGATGGAGTACGAGCAGTACTTC. Residues: CASSYSMEYEQYF. This chain connects TRBV6-5 to TRBJ2-7; D is undetermined. V was cut by 0 bases and J by 4 bases, with 7 bases left in between. Germline lookup yields CDR1 MNHEY and CDR2 SVGAGI. This CDR3 has 13 residues.

The CDR3, as DNA: TGCGCCAGCAGCTTGGATCACAGCTATGGCTACACCTTC. This gives the protein CASSLDHSYGYTF. The J gene is TRBJ1-2, the V gene TRBV5-1; no clear D. Trimming shortened V by 0 bases and J by 4 bases, and 7 bases separated the two germline ends. This CDR3 has 13 residues. From germline, CDR1 is SGHRS and CDR2 YFSETQ.

The chain's CDR3 is CASNLDGGLTEAFF. The DNA of the CDR3 is TGTGCCAGTAATTTGGATGGCGGCCTTACTGAAGCTTTCTTT. The chain carries TRBV19 and TRBJ1-1; D gene unclear. This CDR3 is 14 amino acids long. V shed 7 bases and J shed 5 bases, with 17 bases lying between them. Per germline, CDR1 LNHDA and CDR2 SQIVND (reference sequence).

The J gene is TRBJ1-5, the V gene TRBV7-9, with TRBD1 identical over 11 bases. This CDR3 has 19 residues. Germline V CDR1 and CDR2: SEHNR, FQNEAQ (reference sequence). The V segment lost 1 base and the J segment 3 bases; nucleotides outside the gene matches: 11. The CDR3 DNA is TGTGCCAGCAGCTTAGGCTCTTTCGGGACAGGGGGTGACAATCAGCCCCAGCATTTT. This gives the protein CASSLGSFGTGGDNQPQHF.

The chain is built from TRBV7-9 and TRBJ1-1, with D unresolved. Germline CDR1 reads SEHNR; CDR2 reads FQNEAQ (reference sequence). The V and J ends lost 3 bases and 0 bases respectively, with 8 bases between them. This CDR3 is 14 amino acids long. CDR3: CASSFELMNTEAFF. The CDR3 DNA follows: TGTGCCAGCAGCTTTGAGCTCATGAACACTGAAGCTTTCTTT. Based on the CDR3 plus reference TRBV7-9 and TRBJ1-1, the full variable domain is DTGVSQNPRHKITKRGQNVTFRCDPISEHNRLYWYRQTLGQGPEFLTYFQNEAQLEKSRLLSDRFSAERPKGSFSTLEIQRTEQGDSAMYLCASSFELMNTEAFFGQGTRLTVV.

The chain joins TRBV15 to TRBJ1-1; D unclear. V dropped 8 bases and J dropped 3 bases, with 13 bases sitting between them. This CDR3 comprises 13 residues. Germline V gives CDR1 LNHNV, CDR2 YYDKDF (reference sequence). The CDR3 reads CATSPLEDTEAFF. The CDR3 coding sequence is TGTGCCACCTCCCCACTCGAGGACACTGAAGCTTTCTTT.

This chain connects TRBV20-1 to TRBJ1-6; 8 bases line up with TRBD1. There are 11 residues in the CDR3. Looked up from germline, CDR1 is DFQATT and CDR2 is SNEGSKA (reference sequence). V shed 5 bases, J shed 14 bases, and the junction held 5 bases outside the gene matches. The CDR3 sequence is CSAGYRGTLHF. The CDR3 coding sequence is TGCAGTGCTGGATACAGGGGGACCCTCCACTTT.

Here the CDR3 reads CASSYGTSGGTDTQYF. DNA of the CDR3: TGTGCCAGCAGTTACGGGACTAGCGGGGGGACAGATACGCAGTATTTT. The rearrangement uses TRBV6-5 and TRBJ2-3; 15 bases match TRBD2. CDR3 size: 16 residues. The V segment lost 2 bases and the J segment 3 bases; nucleotides outside the gene matches: 0. CDR1 is MNHEY, CDR2 SVGAGI, per germline.

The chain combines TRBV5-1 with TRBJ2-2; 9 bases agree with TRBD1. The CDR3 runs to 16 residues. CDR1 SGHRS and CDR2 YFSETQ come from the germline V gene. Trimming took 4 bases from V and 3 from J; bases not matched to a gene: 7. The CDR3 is CASSTGQGLYTGELFF. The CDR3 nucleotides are TGCGCCAGCAGCACAGGACAGGGGCTGTACACCGGGGAGCTGTTTTTT. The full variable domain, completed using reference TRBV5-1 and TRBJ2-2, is KAGVTQTPRYLIKTRGQQVTLSCSPISGHRSVSWYQQTPGQGLQFLFEYFSETQRNKGNFPGRFSGRQFSNSRSEMNVSTLELGDSALYLCASSTGQGLYTGELFFGEGSRLTVL.

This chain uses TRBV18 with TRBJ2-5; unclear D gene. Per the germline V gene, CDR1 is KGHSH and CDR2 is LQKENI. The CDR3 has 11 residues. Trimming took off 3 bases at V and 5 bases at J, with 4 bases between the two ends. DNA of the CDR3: TGTGCCAGCTCACCCCGTGAGACCCAGTACTTC. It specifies CASSPRETQYF.

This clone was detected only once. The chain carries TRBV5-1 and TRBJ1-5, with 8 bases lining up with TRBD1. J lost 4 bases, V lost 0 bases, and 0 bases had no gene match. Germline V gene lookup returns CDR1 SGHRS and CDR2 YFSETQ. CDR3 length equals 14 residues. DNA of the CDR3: TGCGCCAGCAGCTTGGGGACAGGGAATCAGCCCCAGCATTTT. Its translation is CASSLGTGNQPQHF.

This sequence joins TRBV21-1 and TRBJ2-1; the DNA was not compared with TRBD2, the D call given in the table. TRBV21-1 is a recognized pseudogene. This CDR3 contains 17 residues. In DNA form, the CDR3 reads TGTGCCAGCAGCGAGACTAGCGGGGGGGCCTCCTACAATGAGCAGTTCTTC. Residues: CASSETSGGASYNEQFF.

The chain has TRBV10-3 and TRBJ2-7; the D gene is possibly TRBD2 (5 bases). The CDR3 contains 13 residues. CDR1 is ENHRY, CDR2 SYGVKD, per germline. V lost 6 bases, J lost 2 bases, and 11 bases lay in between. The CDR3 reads CAIRKDSTYEQYF. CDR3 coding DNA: TGTGCCATCAGGAAGGACTCAACCTACGAGCAGTACTTC.

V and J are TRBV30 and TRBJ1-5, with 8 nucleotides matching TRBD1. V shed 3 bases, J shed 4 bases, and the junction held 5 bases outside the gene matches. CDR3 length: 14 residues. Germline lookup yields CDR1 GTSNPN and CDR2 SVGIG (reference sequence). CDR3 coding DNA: TGTGCCTGGAGCCAATGGACAGGGAATCAGCCCCAGCATTTT. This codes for CAWSQWTGNQPQHF.

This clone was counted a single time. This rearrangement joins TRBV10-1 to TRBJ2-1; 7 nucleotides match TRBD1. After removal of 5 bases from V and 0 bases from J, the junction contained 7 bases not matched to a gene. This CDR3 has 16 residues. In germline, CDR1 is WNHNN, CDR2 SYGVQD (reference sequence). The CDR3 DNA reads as TGCGCCAGCAGTTGGGACAGCCAGACCTCCTACAATGAGCAGTTCTTC. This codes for CASSWDSQTSYNEQFF.

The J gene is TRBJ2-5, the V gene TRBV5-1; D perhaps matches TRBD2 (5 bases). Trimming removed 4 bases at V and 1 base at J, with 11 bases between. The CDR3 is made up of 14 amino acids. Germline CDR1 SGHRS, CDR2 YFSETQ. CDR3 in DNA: TGCGCCAGCAGCCCCCCCGGGATCCAAGAGACCCAGTACTTC. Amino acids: CASSPPGIQETQYF.

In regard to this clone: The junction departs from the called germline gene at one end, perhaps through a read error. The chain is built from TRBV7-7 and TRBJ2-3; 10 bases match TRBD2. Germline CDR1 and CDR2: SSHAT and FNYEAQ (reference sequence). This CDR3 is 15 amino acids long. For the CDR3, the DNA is TGTGCTAGCAGCTTGAGCGGGGGGGCCTCAGATACGCAGTATTTT. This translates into CASSLSGGASDTQYF.

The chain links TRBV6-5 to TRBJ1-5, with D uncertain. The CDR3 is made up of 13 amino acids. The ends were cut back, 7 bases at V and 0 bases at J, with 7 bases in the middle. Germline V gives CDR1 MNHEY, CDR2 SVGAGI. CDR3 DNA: TGTGCCAGCATGAGGAATAGCAATCAGCCCCAGCATTTT. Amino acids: CASMRNSNQPQHF.

CDR3 bases: TGTGCCAGCACTATGGGGGGGGAGACTACTGAAGCTTTCTTT. Translation: CASTMGGETTEAFF. The J gene is TRBJ1-1, the V gene TRBV6-5; D is perhaps TRBD1 (5 bases). The CDR3 length is 14 residues. V was cut by 7 bases and J by 5 bases, with 17 bases left in between. The V gene's germline CDR1 is MNHEY and CDR2 SVGAGI.

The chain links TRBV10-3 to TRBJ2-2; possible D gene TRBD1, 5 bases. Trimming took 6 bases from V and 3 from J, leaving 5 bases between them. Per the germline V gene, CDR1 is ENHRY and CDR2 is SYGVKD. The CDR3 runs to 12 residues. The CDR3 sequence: CAIRQDTGELFF. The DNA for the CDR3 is TGTGCCATCAGACAGGACACCGGGGAGCTGTTTTTT.

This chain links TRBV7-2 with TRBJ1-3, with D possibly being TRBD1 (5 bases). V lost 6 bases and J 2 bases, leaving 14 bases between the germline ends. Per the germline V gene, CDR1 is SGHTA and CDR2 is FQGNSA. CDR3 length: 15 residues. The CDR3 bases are TGTGCCAGCAGTTACGAAACGGGGGCTGGAAACACCATATATTTT. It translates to CASSYETGAGNTIYF.

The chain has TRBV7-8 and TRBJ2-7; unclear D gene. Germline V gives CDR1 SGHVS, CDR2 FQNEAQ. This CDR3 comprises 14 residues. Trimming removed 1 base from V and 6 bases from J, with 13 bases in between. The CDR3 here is CASSLGAGPTEQYF. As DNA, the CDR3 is TGTGCCAGCAGCTTAGGGGCAGGCCCCACCGAGCAGTACTTC.

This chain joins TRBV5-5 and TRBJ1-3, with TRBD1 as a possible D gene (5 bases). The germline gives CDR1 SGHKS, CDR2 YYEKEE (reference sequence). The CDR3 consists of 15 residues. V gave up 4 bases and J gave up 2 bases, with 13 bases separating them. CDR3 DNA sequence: TGTGCCAGCAGCCTTGATCAGGGTGCTGGAAACACCATATATTTT. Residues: CASSLDQGAGNTIYF.

CDR3 coding DNA: TGTGCCACCAGTGATTCGAAATCGGGGTGGCCTGCCGGGGGCTACACCTTC. Translated, it gives CATSDSKSGWPAGGYTF. V and J are TRBV24-1 and TRBJ1-2; D gene uncertain. Trimming removed 2 bases at V and 8 bases at J, with 23 bases between. This CDR3 spans 17 amino acids. Germline CDR1 and CDR2: KGHDR and SFDVKD.